This TCR beta chain was obtained from a study of blood T cell repertoires in COVID-19. Across the whole study: Acute and convalescent COVID-19 samples came from the United States, Italy and Spain. PBMCs, B-cell-depleted T cells, or T cells provided the cDNA or gDNA that made up the material.

This clone was detected a few times. Source study methods: For nucleated cells, counts were estimated from reference gene primer amplification. The assay was immunoSEQ multiplex PCR, and TCRdb's table has in-frame clones only and misses some. That table furnishes V, J and clone size, whereas the DNA furnished D and trimming. This table holds more than 200,000 clones, around 85% found once. The germline gives CDR1 LNHDA, CDR2 SQIVND (reference sequence). Losses at the gene ends were 6 bases for V and 0 bases for J; bases not matched to a gene: 7. The CDR3 has 15 amino acids. The V gene is TRBV19, the J gene TRBJ1-2, with 7 bases that match TRBD1. This TCR came from a woman between 35 and 50 years old with active or convalescent COVID-19. Sequenced sample: peripheral blood. CDR3 in amino acids: CASRDPGGANYGYTF. CDR3 sequence (DNA): TGTGCCAGTAGGGACCCAGGGGGAGCTAACTATGGCTACACCTTC.